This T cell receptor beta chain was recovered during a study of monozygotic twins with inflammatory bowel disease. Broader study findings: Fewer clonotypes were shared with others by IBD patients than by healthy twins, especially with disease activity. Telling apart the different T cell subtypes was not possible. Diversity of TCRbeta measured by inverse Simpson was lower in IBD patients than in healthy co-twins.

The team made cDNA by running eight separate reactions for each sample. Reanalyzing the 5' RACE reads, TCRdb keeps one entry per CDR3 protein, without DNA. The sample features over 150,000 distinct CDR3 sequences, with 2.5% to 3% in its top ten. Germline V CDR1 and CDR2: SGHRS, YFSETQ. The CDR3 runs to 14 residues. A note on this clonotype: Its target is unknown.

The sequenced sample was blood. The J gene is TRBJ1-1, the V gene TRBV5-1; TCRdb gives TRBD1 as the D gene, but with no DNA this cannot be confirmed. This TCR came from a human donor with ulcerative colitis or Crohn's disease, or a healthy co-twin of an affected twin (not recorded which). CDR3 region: CASSSRGQDTEAFF.